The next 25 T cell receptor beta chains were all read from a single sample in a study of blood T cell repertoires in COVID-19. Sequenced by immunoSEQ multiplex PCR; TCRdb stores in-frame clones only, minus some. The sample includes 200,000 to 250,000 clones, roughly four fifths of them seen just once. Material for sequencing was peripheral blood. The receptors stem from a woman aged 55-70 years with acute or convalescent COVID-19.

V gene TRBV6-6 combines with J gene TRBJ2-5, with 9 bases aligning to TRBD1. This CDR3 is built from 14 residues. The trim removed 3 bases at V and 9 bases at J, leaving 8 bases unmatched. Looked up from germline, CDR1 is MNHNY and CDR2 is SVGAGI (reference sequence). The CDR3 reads CASSYSDRGSPQYF. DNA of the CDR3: TGTGCCAGCAGTTATTCGGACAGGGGCAGTCCCCAGTACTTC.

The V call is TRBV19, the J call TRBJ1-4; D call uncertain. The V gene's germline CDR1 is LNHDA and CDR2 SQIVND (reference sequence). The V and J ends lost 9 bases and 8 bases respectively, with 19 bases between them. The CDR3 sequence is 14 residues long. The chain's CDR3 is CASQKTGPGEKLFF. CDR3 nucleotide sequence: TGTGCCAGCCAAAAGACCGGACCGGGGGAAAAACTGTTTTTT.

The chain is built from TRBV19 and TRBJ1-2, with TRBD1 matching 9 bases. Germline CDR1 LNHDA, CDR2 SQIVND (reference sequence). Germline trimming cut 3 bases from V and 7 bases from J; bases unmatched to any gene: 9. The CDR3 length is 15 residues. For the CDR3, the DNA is TGTGCCAGTAGTATCATCGGACAGGGGACAGGTGGCTACACCTTC. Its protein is CASSIIGQGTGGYTF.

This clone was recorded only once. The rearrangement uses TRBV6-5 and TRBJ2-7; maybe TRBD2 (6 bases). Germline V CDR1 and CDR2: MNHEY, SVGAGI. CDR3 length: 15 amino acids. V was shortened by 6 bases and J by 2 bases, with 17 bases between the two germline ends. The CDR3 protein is CASRKAGSLTYEQYF. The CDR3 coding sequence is TGTGCCAGCAGAAAGGCGGGAAGCCTAACCTACGAGCAGTACTTC.

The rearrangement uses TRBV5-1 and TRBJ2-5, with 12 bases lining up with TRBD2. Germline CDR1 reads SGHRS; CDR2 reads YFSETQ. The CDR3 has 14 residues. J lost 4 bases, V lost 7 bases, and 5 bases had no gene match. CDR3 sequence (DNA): TGCGCCAGCTCCACTAGCGGGGGGAGAGAGACCCAGTACTTC. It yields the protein CASSTSGGRETQYF. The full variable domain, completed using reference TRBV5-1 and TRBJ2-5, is KAGVTQTPRYLIKTRGQQVTLSCSPISGHRSVSWYQQTPGQGLQFLFEYFSETQRNKGNFPGRFSGRQFSNSRSEMNVSTLELGDSALYLCASSTSGGRETQYFGPGTRLLVL.

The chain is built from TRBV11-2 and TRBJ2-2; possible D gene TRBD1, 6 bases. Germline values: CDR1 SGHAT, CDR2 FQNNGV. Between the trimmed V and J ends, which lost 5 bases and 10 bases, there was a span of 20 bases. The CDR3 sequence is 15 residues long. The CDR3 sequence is CASSPLARGVMELFF. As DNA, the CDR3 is TGTGCCAGCAGCCCCCTCGCCAGGGGCGTCATGGAGCTGTTTTTT.

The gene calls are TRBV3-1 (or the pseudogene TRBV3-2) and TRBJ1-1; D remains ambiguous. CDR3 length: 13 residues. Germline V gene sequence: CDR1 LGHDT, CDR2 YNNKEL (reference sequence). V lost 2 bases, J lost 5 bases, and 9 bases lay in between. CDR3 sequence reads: CASSQYRLTEAFF. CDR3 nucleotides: TGTGCCAGCAGCCAATATCGTTTGACTGAAGCTTTCTTT.

DNA of the CDR3: TGCGCCAGCAGCGCAGGTGGGGGGGATTTTGAAAAACTGTTTTTT. Encoded protein: CASSAGGGDFEKLFF. V gene TRBV5-1 combines with J gene TRBJ1-4; TRBD1 is a possible D gene (5 bases). With 4 bases removed from V and 7 bases from J, the gap between germline ends came to 17 bases. Germline assignment: CDR1 SGHRS and CDR2 YFSETQ. This CDR3 has 15 amino acids.

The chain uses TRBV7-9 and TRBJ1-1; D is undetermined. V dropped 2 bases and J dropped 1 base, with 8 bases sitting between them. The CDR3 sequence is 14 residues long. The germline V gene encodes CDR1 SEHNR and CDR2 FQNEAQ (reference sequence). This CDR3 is CASSLPQRNTEAFF. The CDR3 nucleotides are TGTGCCAGCAGCTTACCACAGAGGAACACTGAAGCTTTCTTT.

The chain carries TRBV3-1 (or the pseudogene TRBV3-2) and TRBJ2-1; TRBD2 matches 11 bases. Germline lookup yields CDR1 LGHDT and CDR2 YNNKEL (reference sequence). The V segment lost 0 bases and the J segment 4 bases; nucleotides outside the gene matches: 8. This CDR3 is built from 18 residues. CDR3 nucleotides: TGTGCCAGCAGCCAAGATTCATCGGGACTAGCGGTTTACAATGAGCAGTTCTTC. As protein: CASSQDSSGLAVYNEQFF.

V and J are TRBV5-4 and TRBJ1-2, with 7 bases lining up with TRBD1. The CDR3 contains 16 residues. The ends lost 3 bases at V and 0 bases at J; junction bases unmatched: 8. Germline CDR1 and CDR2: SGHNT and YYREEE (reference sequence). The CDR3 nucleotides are TGTGCCAGCAGCTCACCTAAACAGGGGTCTAACTATGGCTACACCTTC. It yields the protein CASSSPKQGSNYGYTF. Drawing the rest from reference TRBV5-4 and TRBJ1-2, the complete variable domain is ETGVTQSPTHLIKTRGQQVTLRCSSQSGHNTVSWYQQALGQGPQFIFQYYREEENGRGNFPPRFSGLQFPNYSSELNVNALELDDSALYLCASSSPKQGSNYGYTFGSGTRLTVV.

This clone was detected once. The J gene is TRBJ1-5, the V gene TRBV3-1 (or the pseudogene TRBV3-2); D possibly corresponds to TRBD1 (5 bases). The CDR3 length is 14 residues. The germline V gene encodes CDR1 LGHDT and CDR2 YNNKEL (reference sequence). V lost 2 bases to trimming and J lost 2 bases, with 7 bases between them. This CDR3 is CASSQWGGNQPQHF. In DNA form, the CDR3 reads TGTGCCAGCAGCCAATGGGGCGGCAATCAGCCCCAGCATTTT.

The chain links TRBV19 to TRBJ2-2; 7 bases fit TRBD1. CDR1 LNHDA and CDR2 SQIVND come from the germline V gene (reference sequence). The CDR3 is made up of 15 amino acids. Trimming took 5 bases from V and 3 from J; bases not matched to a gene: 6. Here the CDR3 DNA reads TGTGCCAGTAGTTCCGACAGGGTGGACACCGGGGAGCTGTTTTTT. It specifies CASSSDRVDTGELFF.

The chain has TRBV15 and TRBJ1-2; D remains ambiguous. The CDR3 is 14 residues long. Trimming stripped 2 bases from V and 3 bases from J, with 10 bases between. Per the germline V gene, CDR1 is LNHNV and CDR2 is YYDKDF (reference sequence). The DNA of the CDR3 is TGTGCCACCAGCAGAAGGAGCGAATACTATGGCTACACCTTC. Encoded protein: CATSRRSEYYGYTF.

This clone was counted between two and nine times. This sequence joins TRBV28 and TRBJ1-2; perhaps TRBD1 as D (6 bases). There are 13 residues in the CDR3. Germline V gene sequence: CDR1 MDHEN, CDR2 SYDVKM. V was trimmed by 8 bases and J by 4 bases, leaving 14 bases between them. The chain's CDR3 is CASHRGAGYGYTF. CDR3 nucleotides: TGTGCCAGCCACCGGGGGGCCGGCTATGGCTACACCTTC.

The CDR3 DNA reads TGTGCCAGCAGCCAGGAGCACAGGGGACCGTACGAGCAGTACTTC. Translation: CASSQEHRGPYEQYF. The rearrangement joins TRBV4-2 to TRBJ2-7; 7 positions match TRBD1. CDR1 is LGHNA, CDR2 YNFKEQ, per germline. With V trimmed by 3 bases and J by 4 bases, 9 bases remained unmatched. The CDR3 sequence is 15 residues long.

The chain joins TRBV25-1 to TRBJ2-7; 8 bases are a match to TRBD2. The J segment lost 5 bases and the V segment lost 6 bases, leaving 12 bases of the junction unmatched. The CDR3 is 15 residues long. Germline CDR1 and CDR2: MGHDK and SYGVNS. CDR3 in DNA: TGTGCCAGCAGCGGGAGGGGAACAGGGCGCAACGAGCAGTACTTC. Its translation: CASSGRGTGRNEQYF.

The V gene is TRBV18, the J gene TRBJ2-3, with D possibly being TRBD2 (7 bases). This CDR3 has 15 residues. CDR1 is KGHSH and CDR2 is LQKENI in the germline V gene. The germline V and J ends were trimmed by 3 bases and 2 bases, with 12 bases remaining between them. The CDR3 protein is CASSPGGGFTDTQYF. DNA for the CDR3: TGTGCCAGCTCACCTGGCGGGGGCTTCACAGATACGCAGTATTTT.

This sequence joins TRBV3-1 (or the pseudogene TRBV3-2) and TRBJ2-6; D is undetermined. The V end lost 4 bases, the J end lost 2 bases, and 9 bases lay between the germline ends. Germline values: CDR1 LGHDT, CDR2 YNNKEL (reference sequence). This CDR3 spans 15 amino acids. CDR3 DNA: TGTGCCAGCAGCCCCTTATCTGCTGGGGCCAACGTCCTGACTTTC. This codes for CASSPLSAGANVLTF.

This CDR3 is CASSDPAGVTYEQYF. In DNA, the CDR3 is TGTGCCAGCAGTGACCCAGCGGGGGTAACCTACGAGCAGTACTTC. J is TRBJ2-7 and V is TRBV6-1, with 8 bases that match TRBD2. The V segment lost 3 bases and the J segment 2 bases; nucleotides outside the gene matches: 6. This CDR3 region has 15 residues. The V gene's germline CDR1 is MNHNS and CDR2 SASEGT.

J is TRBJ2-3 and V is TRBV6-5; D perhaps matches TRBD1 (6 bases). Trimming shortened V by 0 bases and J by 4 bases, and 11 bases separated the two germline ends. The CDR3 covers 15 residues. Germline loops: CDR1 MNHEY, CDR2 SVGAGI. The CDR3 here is CASSYSNRAPDTQYF. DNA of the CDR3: TGTGCCAGCAGTTACTCGAACAGGGCCCCAGATACGCAGTATTTT.

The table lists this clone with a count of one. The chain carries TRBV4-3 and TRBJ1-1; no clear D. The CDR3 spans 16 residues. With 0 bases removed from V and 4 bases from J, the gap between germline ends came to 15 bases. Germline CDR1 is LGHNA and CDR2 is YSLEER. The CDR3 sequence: CASSQDLANAGTEAFF. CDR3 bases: TGCGCCAGCAGCCAAGATCTCGCTAACGCGGGCACTGAAGCTTTCTTT.

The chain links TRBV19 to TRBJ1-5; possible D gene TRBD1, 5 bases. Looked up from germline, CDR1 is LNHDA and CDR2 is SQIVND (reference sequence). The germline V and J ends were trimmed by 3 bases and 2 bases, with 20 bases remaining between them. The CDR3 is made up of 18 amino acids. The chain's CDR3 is CASSISGKSGLGNQPQHF. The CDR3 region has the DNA TGTGCCAGTAGTATCTCAGGGAAGTCGGGTTTGGGCAATCAGCCCCAGCATTTT.

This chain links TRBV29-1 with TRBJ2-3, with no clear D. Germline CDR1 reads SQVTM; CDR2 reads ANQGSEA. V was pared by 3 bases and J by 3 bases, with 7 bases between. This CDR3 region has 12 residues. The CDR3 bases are TGCAGCGTTGATGGCGGTACAGATACGCAGTATTTT. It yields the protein CSVDGGTDTQYF.

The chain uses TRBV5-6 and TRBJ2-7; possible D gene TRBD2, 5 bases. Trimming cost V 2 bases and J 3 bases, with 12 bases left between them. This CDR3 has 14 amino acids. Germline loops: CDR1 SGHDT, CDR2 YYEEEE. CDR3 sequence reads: CASSFRTGFYEQYF. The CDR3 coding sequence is TGTGCCAGCAGCTTCCGGACGGGATTCTACGAGCAGTACTTC.